These 20 T cell receptor beta chains came from one sample sequenced in a study of cytomegalovirus exposure and HLA in healthy donors. PCR amplification relied on 60 Vbeta primers (plus 13 Jbeta primers). Assay: immunoSEQ multiplex PCR; the TCRdb copy retains only in-frame clones and omits some. This sample carries some 150,000 clones, about 80% of them seen once, and the ten largest clones take under 0.8%. Sequenced material: PBMCs. Receptor source: a male donor in good health and CMV-seronegative.

This chain joins TRBV7-3 and TRBJ2-3; no firm D call. Germline CDR1 reads SGHTA; CDR2 reads FQGTGA. Between the trimmed V and J ends, which lost 6 bases and 0 bases, there was a span of 10 bases. There are 14 residues in the CDR3. The DNA for the CDR3 is TGTGCCAGCAGTCGCGCCTTGAGCACAGATACGCAGTATTTT. This gives the protein CASSRALSTDTQYF. Together with reference TRBV7-3 and TRBJ2-3, the CDR3 gives the full variable domain: GAGVSQTPSNKVTEKGKYVELRCDPISGHTALYWYRQSLGQGPEFLIYFQGTGAADDSGLPNDRFFAVRPEGSVSTLKIQRTERGDSAVYLCASSRALSTDTQYFGPGTRLTVL.

The rearrangement uses TRBV4-3 and TRBJ2-3; 8 bases are shared with TRBD1. The V and J ends lost 0 bases and 4 bases, in that order; junction bases with no gene match: 3. Germline V gene sequence: CDR1 LGHNA, CDR2 YSLEER. The CDR3 runs 15 residues. This chain's CDR3 is CASSQEDRVADTQYF. In DNA, the CDR3 is TGCGCCAGCAGCCAAGAGGACAGGGTTGCAGATACGCAGTATTTT.

The CDR3 spells CASSQGTGEQPQHF. The CDR3 region has the DNA TGCGCCAGCAGCCAAGGGACAGGGGAACAGCCCCAGCATTTT. The V and J genes are TRBV4-3 and TRBJ1-5; 9 nucleotides line up with TRBD1. This CDR3 region has 14 residues. Looked up from germline, CDR1 is LGHNA and CDR2 is YSLEER. V shed 1 base, J shed 7 bases, and the junction held 2 bases outside the gene matches.

This clone has more than one count but fewer than ten. CDR3 nucleotides: TGTGCCAGCAGTGTGGACAGGGGTCTGAGAGCCGGGGAGCTGTTTTTT. Protein: CASSVDRGLRAGELFF. V gene TRBV2 combines with J gene TRBJ2-2; 9 nucleotides match TRBD1. Germline V CDR1 and CDR2: SNHLY, FYNNEI. The V segment lost 4 bases and the J segment 6 bases; nucleotides outside the gene matches: 9. The CDR3 contains 16 residues.

The chain employs TRBV30 and TRBJ1-2; D uncertain. Germline V gives CDR1 GTSNPN, CDR2 SVGIG (reference sequence). Trimming left V 1 base short and J 2 bases short, with 11 bases between. This CDR3 spans 14 amino acids. The CDR3 DNA sequence: TGTGCCTGGAGTGGCAGACGGGTCAACTATGGCTACACCTTC. This gives the protein CAWSGRRVNYGYTF.

V gene TRBV11-2 combines with J gene TRBJ2-2; 7 nucleotides align to TRBD1. The V gene's germline CDR1 is SGHAT and CDR2 FQNNGV. This CDR3 is 14 amino acids long. The V and J ends lost 4 bases and 6 bases, in that order; junction bases with no gene match: 5. The DNA for the CDR3 is TGTGCCAGCAGCTCACAGGGGTTGCCCGGGGAGCTGTTTTTT. It encodes CASSSQGLPGELFF.

Remarks on this clone: The sample has other DNA sequences that encode this CDR3 too. V gene TRBV5-1 combines with J gene TRBJ2-7; 11 bases map to TRBD1. V was clipped by 4 bases and J by 4 bases; unmatched bases: 4. Germline V gene data show CDR1 as SGHRS and CDR2 as YFSETQ. The CDR3 covers 14 residues. The CDR3 region has the DNA TGCGCCAGCAGCCTAGGGACAGGGGGATACGAGCAGTACTTC. Protein product: CASSLGTGGYEQYF.

This rearrangement joins TRBV5-1 to TRBJ1-2; 10 bases are a match to TRBD1. V was pared by 5 bases and J by 4 bases, with 2 bases of the junction left unmatched. Germline-derived CDR1 and CDR2 are SGHRS and YFSETQ. The CDR3 runs 13 residues. In DNA, the CDR3 is TGCGCCAGCAGTTGGGACAGGGGCTATGGCTACACCTTC. It translates to CASSWDRGYGYTF.

This clone has more than one count but fewer than ten. The gene calls are TRBV5-4 and TRBJ2-2, with D perhaps matching TRBD1 (8 bases). The CDR3 length is 16 residues. Trimming pared 5 bases from V and 3 bases from J, leaving 17 bases between. Germline V CDR1 and CDR2: SGHNT, YYREEE (reference sequence). The CDR3 coding sequence is TGTGCCAGCAGTTATGGACAGGGAGGGTACACCGGGGAGCTGTTTTTT. Translating gives CASSYGQGGYTGELFF. The full variable domain, completed using reference TRBV5-4 and TRBJ2-2, is ETGVTQSPTHLIKTRGQQVTLRCSSQSGHNTVSWYQQALGQGPQFIFQYYREEENGRGNFPPRFSGLQFPNYSSELNVNALELDDSALYLCASSYGQGGYTGELFFGEGSRLTVL.

The count of this clone is one. The chain employs TRBV6-5 and TRBJ2-7; tentative D call: TRBD1 (5 bases). Germline-derived CDR1 and CDR2 are MNHEY and SVGAGI. CDR3 length: 15 amino acids. Deletions cut 5 bases from V and 5 bases from J, with 19 bases between. This CDR3 reads CASSRAAGFPHEQYF. DNA for the CDR3: TGTGCCAGCAGTCGCGCCGCAGGGTTCCCCCACGAGCAGTACTTC.

V is TRBV5-1 and J is TRBJ1-2; D is ambiguous. V lost 0 bases and J 1 base, leaving 10 bases between the germline ends. This CDR3 region has 15 residues. Per germline, CDR1 SGHRS and CDR2 YFSETQ. The CDR3 region has the DNA TGCGCCAGCAGCTTGGATGCCAGGCTTAACTATGGCTACACCTTC. This encodes CASSLDARLNYGYTF.

The CDR3 region is CASSLGTSPHNEQFF. The DNA of the CDR3 is TGCGCCAGCAGCTTGGGGACTAGCCCTCACAATGAGCAGTTCTTC. This chain joins TRBV5-1 and TRBJ2-1; 8 bases line up with TRBD2. CDR3 length: 15 residues. In germline, CDR1 is SGHRS, CDR2 YFSETQ. Losses at the gene ends were 0 bases for V and 5 bases for J; bases not matched to a gene: 4.

V usage is TRBV7-2 and J usage is TRBJ1-2; D call uncertain. CDR3 length: 13 amino acids. CDR1 and CDR2 (germline): SGHTA, FQGNSA. The V and J ends lost 1 base and 4 bases respectively, with 7 bases between them. The CDR3 DNA is TGTGCCAGCAGCTTAGTGGCGGGCTATGGCTACACCTTC. Translated, it gives CASSLVAGYGYTF.

The chain uses TRBV11-2 and TRBJ1-1, with D unresolved. The CDR3 totals 12 residues. Germline V gene lookup returns CDR1 SGHAT and CDR2 FQNNGV. V lost 5 bases to trimming and J lost 8 bases, with 12 bases between them. The CDR3, as DNA: TGTGCCAGCAGCACTCCCTGGGCCGAAGCTTTCTTT. Encoded protein: CASSTPWAEAFF. Drawing the rest from reference TRBV11-2 and TRBJ1-1, the complete variable domain is EAGVAQSPRYKIIEKRQSVAFWCNPISGHATLYWYQQILGQGPKLLIQFQNNGVVDDSQLPKDRFSAERLKGVDSTLKIQPAKLEDSAVYLCASSTPWAEAFFGQGTRLTVV.

J is TRBJ2-5 and V is TRBV2, with D uncertain. From germline, CDR1 is SNHLY and CDR2 FYNNEI. V was shortened by 3 bases and J by 0 bases, with 8 bases between the two germline ends. CDR3 length: 14 residues. CDR3: CASSDWAYQETQYF. The CDR3 DNA follows: TGTGCCAGCAGTGATTGGGCGTACCAAGAGACCCAGTACTTC.

The V gene is TRBV2, the J gene TRBJ2-7, with D unclear. CDR3 length: 14 amino acids. Deletions cut 6 bases from V and 7 bases from J, with 19 bases between. CDR1 is SNHLY and CDR2 is FYNNEI in the germline V gene. CDR3 nucleotides: TGTGCCAGCAGGGTTTCGGGTTCTTTGTGGGAGCAGTACTTC. Amino acids: CASRVSGSLWEQYF.

The chain has TRBV5-1 and TRBJ2-7; 13 nucleotides match TRBD2. V trimming: 3 bases; J trimming: 4 bases; junction bases outside the gene matches: 4. The CDR3 totals 15 residues. Germline CDR1 SGHRS, CDR2 YFSETQ. This CDR3 is CASSWTSGSFYEQYF. CDR3 in DNA: TGCGCCAGCAGCTGGACTAGCGGGAGCTTTTACGAGCAGTACTTC.

The J gene is TRBJ1-3, the V gene TRBV9; 7 bases align to TRBD1. The germline V gene encodes CDR1 SGDLS and CDR2 YYNGEE. The CDR3 loop spans 16 amino acids. V was pared by 4 bases and J by 2 bases, with 9 bases of the junction left unmatched. For the CDR3, the DNA is TGTGCCAGCAGCCAGGGGGGATACAGGGCTGGAAACACCATATATTTT. Amino acids: CASSQGGYRAGNTIYF.

The chain employs TRBV11-2 and TRBJ2-1; D is perhaps TRBD2 (6 bases). Trimming pared 1 base from V and 0 bases from J, leaving 7 bases between. Per the germline V gene, CDR1 is SGHAT and CDR2 is FQNNGV. The CDR3 has 15 residues. The CDR3 DNA sequence: TGTGCCAGCAGCTTAGTAGCGGCCTCCTACAATGAGCAGTTCTTC. It specifies CASSLVAASYNEQFF. Together with reference TRBV11-2 and TRBJ2-1, the CDR3 gives the full variable domain: EAGVAQSPRYKIIEKRQSVAFWCNPISGHATLYWYQQILGQGPKLLIQFQNNGVVDDSQLPKDRFSAERLKGVDSTLKIQPAKLEDSAVYLCASSLVAASYNEQFFGPGTRLTVL.

This sequence joins TRBV7-8 and TRBJ2-7, with 9 bases identical to TRBD1. CDR1 is SGHVS, CDR2 FQNEAQ, per germline. This CDR3 has 15 residues. The J segment lost 3 bases and the V segment lost 4 bases, leaving 7 bases of the junction unmatched. The CDR3 sequence: CASSSPGQGVYEQYF. The CDR3 region has the DNA TGTGCCAGCAGCTCCCCGGGACAGGGTGTCTACGAGCAGTACTTC.